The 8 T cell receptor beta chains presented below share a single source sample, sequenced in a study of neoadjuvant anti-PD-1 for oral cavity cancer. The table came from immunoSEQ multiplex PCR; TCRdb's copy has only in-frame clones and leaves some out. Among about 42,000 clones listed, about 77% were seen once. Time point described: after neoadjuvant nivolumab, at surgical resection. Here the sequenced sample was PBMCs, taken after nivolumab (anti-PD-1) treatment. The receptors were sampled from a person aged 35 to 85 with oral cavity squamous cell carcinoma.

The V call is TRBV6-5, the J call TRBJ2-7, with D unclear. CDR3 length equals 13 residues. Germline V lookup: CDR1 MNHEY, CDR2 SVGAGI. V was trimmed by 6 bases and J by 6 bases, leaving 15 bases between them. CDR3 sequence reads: CASRKYYSSEQYF. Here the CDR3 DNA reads TGTGCCAGCAGAAAATACTACAGTTCCGAGCAGTACTTC.

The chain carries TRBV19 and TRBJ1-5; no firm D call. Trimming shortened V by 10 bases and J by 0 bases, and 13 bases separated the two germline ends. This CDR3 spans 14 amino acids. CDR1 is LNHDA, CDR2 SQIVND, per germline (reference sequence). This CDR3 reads CATTGFYSNQPQHF. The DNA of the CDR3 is TGTGCCACCACCGGGTTCTATAGCAATCAGCCCCAGCATTTT.

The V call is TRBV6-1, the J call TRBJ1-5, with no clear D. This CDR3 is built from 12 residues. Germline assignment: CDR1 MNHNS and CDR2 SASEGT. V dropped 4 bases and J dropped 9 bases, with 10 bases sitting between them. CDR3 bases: TGTGCCAGCAGTGTGCAGAGTAGGCCCCAGCATTTT. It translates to CASSVQSRPQHF.

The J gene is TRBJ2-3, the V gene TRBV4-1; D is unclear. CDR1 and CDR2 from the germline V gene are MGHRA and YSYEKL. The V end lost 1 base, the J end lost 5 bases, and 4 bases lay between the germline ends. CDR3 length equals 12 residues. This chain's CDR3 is CASSQAGDTQYF. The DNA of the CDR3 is TGCGCCAGCAGCCAAGCCGGAGATACGCAGTATTTT.

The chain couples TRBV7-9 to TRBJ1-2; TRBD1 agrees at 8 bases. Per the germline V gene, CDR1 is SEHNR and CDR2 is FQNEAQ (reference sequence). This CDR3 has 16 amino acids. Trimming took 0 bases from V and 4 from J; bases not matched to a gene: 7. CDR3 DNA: TGTGCCAGCAGCTTAGCCTCTCTACAGGGGGGCTATGGCTACACCTTC. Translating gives CASSLASLQGGYGYTF.

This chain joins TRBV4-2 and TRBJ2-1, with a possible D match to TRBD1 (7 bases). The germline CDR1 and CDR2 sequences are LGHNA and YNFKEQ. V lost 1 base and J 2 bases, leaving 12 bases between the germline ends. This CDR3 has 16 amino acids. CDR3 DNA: TGTGCCAGCAGCCAAGGCCAGGGGGGAGCCTACAATGAGCAGTTCTTC. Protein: CASSQGQGGAYNEQFF.

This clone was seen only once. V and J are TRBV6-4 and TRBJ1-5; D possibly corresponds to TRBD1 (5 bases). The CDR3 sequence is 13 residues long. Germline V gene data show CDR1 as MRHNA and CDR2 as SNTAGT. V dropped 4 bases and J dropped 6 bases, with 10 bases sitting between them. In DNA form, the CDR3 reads TGTGCCAGCAGTGCCACGGGGGTTCAGCCCCAGCATTTT. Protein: CASSATGVQPQHF.

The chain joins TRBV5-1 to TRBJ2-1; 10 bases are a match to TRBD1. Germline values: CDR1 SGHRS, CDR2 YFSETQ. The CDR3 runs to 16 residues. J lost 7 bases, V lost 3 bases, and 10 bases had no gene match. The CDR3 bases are TGCGCCAGCAGCTGGAGACAGGGGGCTGTCTCTAATGAGCAGTTCTTC. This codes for CASSWRQGAVSNEQFF.